This T cell receptor beta chain was documented in a study of cytomegalovirus exposure and HLA in healthy donors. TCRdb's copy holds only in-frame clones and misses some; the assay was immunoSEQ multiplex PCR. The table records a few hundred thousand clones, 70% to 90% of them present only once. Material for sequencing was PBMCs. This clonotype was sampled from a young woman in good health and CMV-seronegative.

CDR3 nucleotides: TGCAGCGTTGCTGCGGCGAACACTGAAGCTTTCTTT. It yields the protein CSVAAANTEAFF. This chain links TRBV29-1 with TRBJ1-1; no clear D gene. V was pared by 4 bases and J by 1 base, with 7 bases between. The CDR3 contains 12 residues. Looked up from germline, CDR1 is SQVTM and CDR2 is ANQGSEA.